The clone carrying this TCR beta chain was recorded a few times. Germline CDR1 is SEHNR and CDR2 is FQNEAQ (reference sequence). Trimming shortened V by 4 bases and J by 7 bases, and 17 bases separated the two germline ends. The CDR3 has 14 amino acids. The record originates from a study of T-cell memory formation after mild COVID-19. MiXCR was run by TCRdb on the 5' RACE reads, yielding one entry per CDR3 protein. The sample yields 380,000 or so distinct CDR3 sequences, about 15% seen once. The receptor was derived from a man younger than 30 who had mild COVID-19 (a few samples of this study predate the infection). Cell type and time point are not known. J is TRBJ2-7 and V is TRBV7-9; D may be TRBD2 (7 bases). The sequenced sample was PBMCs or a T cell subset sorted from them (not recorded which). The CDR3 loop is CASSSMGGPGEQYF. The CDR3 nucleotides are TGTGCCAGCAGCTCTATGGGGGGGCCGGGTGAGCAGTACTTC.